Sequencing of this T cell receptor (beta chain) was carried out in a study of blood T cell repertoires in COVID-19 (dated by TCRdb to the early 2020s). About the full investigation: Collaborator samples came from the United States, Italy and Spain and covered acute and convalescent phases of COVID-19. The samples were drawn from two sources: the first 160 participants of the ongoing ImmuneRACE study, and over 950 subjects contributed by 6 global collaborators. The dataset comprised deeply sampled blood TCRbeta repertoires from subjects exposed to, actively infected with, or recovered from COVID-19. HLA class I and class II types, where available, came from metadata supplied by the sample provider rather than from assay-based typing. Nearly every sample came with metadata listing a de-identified subject ID, COVID-19 status, age in years and sex. The repertoires were made available in a free public database intended to serve as a resource for research on the immune response to SARS-CoV-2. The prospective study material was composed of cDNA or gDNA derived from T cells, B-cell-depleted T cells, or PBMCs.

TCRbeta CDR3 regions were amplified from genomic DNA by means of the immunoSEQ Assay, a bias-controlled multiplex PCR. Concerning the study's data processing: Nucleated cell counts per sample were estimated from amplification of reference gene primers within the assay. Sequence reads were collapsed and filtered to measure the absolute abundance of every unique TCRbeta CDR3 rearrangement. For each sample, productive Simpson clonality was calculated as the square root of Simpson's diversity index across productive rearrangements. The clones in this table, taken by TCRdb from immuneACCESS, are in-frame only. Not every clone is retained; where verified, under half of the shortfall comes from an unresolved V gene, and the cause of the rest is unknown. For V, J and clone size, that table is used; D and trimming come from the DNA. The table for this sample lists about 210,000 clones; roughly 90% of them were counted only once. The ten largest clones represent 4% to 5.5% of the sample.

The CDR3 sequence holds 15 residues, the cysteine and phenylalanine included. The CDR3 DNA has 45 bases and is translated from base 1. V is reduced by 2 bases and J by 4 bases, leaving a spacing of 14 bases between them. CDR1 LNHNV and CDR2 YYDKDF are derived from the germline V gene (reference sequence). Overall study results and their limits: The quantity of clinical and demographic metadata differed by source and by participant and was supplied without curation.

In the case of this clone: Its recognized antigen is unknown. No base quality information exists; no much larger clone differs at one position.

Each collaborating institution followed its own protocols to collect whole blood in K2EDTA tubes. For TCRbeta analysis, collaborators shipped samples as frozen whole blood, isolated PBMCs, or DNA extracted from either of those sample types. This chain is built from TRBV15 and TRBJ2-5; TRBD1 is perhaps the D gene, given 6 matching bases. The source material was peripheral blood. The receptor was derived from a woman aged 40 to 50 with acute or convalescent COVID-19. The DNA reads TGTGCCACCAGCAGAAAACAGGGAAAGATAGAGACCCAGTACTTC. Its protein product is CATSRKQGKIETQYF.